This T cell receptor (beta chain) came from a study of cytomegalovirus exposure and HLA in healthy donors. V shed 6 bases and J 3 bases; nucleotides not matched to a gene: 4. Per the germline V gene, CDR1 is KGHSH and CDR2 is LQKENI. The CDR3 contains 15 residues. It was with 60 Vbeta and 13 Jbeta primers that the PCR ran. TCRdb's table, derived via immunoSEQ multiplex PCR, lists solely in-frame clones and lacks some. In the table there are 95,000 to 150,000 clones, over 60% of which are singletons. The chain links TRBV18 to TRBJ2-6; 8 bases are shared with TRBD1. The sample taken for sequencing was PBMCs. The sequence came from a woman aged 40 to 55 in good health and CMV-seropositive. CDR3 sequence (DNA): TGTGCCAGCTCCCAGGACAGGGTTGGGGCCAACGTCCTGACTTTC. This sequence encodes CASSQDRVGANVLTF.